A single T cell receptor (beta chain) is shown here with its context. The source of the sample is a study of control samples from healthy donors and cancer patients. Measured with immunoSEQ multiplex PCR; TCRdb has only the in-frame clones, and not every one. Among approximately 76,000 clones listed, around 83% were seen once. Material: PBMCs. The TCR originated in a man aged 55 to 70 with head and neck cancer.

This CDR3 is CASSLVGSREQFF. The CDR3 bases are TGTGCCAGCAGCTTAGTGGGGTCGAGAGAGCAGTTCTTC. The chain employs TRBV11-3 and TRBJ2-1; D is unresolved. V was cut by 1 base and J by 10 bases, with 11 bases left in between. The CDR3 contains 13 residues. CDR1 is SGHNT and CDR2 is YENEEA in the germline V gene.